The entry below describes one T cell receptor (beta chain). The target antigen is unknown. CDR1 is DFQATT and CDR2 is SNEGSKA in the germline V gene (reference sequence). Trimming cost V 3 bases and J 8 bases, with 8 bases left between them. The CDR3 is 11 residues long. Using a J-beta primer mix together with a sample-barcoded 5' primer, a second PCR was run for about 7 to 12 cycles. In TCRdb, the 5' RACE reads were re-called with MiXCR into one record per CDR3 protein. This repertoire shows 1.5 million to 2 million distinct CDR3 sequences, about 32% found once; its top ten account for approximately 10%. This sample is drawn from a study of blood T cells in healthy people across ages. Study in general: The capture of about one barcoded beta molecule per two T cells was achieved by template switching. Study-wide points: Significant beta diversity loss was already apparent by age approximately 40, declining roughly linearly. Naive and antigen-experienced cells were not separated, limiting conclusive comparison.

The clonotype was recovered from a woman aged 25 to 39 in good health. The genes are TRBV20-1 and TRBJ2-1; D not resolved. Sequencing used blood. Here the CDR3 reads CSASSWDEQFF. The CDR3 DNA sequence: TGCAGTGCTAGTAGCTGGGATGAGCAGTTCTTC.